The 31 T cell receptor beta chains below were found in one sample sequenced in a study of OX40 agonist ivuxolimab in advanced cancers. Profiled with immunoSEQ multiplex PCR; TCRdb holds only in-frame clones, not every one. The repertoire includes roughly 35,000 clones, around 93% of them detected once, and 30% to 40% sits in the top ten. The sample here was CD4+ or CD8+ T cells sorted from blood, taken in a trial of the OX40 agonist ivuxolimab. The receptors were gathered from an adult with an advanced solid tumor such as melanoma, head and neck, liver or kidney cancer.

The count of this clone is one. This chain joins TRBV19 and TRBJ2-7; TRBD1 aligns across 9 bases. This CDR3 contains 15 residues. CDR1 LNHDA and CDR2 SQIVND come from the germline V gene (reference sequence). J gave up 4 bases and V 3 bases, and 7 bases lay outside the gene matches. DNA for the CDR3: TGTGCCAGTAGTATGGGGACAGGGACCTTTTACGAGCAGTACTTC. Translation: CASSMGTGTFYEQYF. The complete variable domain, with remaining parts taken from reference TRBV19 and TRBJ2-7, reads DGGITQSPKYLFRKEGQNVTLSCEQNLNHDAMYWYRQDPGQGLRLIYYSQIVNDFQKGDIAEGYSVSREKKESFPLTVTSAQKNPTAFYLCASSMGTGTFYEQYFGPGTRLTVT.

In DNA, the CDR3 is TGCGCCAGCAGCCCCCGGGACAGGGGATTATACGAGCAGTACTTC. It is translated as CASSPRDRGLYEQYF. The chain has TRBV4-1 and TRBJ2-7; 10 nucleotides match TRBD1. The CDR3 is 15 residues long. Germline loops: CDR1 MGHRA, CDR2 YSYEKL. V lost 4 bases to trimming and J lost 4 bases; unmatched junction nucleotides: 7.

This sequence joins TRBV27 and TRBJ1-1; no reliable D call. Trimming took 5 bases from V and 1 from J, leaving 8 bases between them. This CDR3 has 13 amino acids. Germline V gives CDR1 MNHEY, CDR2 SMNVEV (reference sequence). The CDR3 here is CASSQWRNTEAFF. In DNA, the CDR3 is TGTGCCAGCAGTCAGTGGAGGAACACTGAAGCTTTCTTT.

This rearrangement joins TRBV7-9 to TRBJ1-2, with D tentatively TRBD1 (5 bases). Trimming shortened V by 2 bases and J by 4 bases, and 8 bases separated the two germline ends. This CDR3 region has 13 residues. Germline V gene lookup returns CDR1 SEHNR and CDR2 FQNEAQ (reference sequence). CDR3 region: CASSLQGSYGYTF. The CDR3 DNA sequence: TGTGCCAGCAGCTTACAGGGCTCCTATGGCTACACCTTC.

V is TRBV2 and J is TRBJ2-7; TRBD1 aligns across 8 bases. This CDR3 spans 15 amino acids. The ends lost 3 bases at V and 4 bases at J; junction bases unmatched: 8. Per the germline V gene, CDR1 is SNHLY and CDR2 is FYNNEI. The CDR3, as DNA: TGTGCCAGCAGTGATGGACAGGGAGGATGGTACGAGCAGTACTTC. Its protein product is CASSDGQGGWYEQYF.

V and J are TRBV16 and TRBJ2-7, with 10 bases lining up with TRBD2. Germline V gives CDR1 KGHSY, CDR2 FQNENV. The length of the CDR3 is 14 residues. Trimming removed 5 bases from V and 3 bases from J; junction bases left unmatched: 4. CDR3 bases: TGTGCCAGCAGCACCGGGACTAGCGTCTACGAGCAGTACTTC. It codes for CASSTGTSVYEQYF.

This clone showed up just once. The CDR3 is CASSVQRTGTEAFF. The CDR3 DNA reads as TGTGCCAGCAGCGTCCAGAGGACAGGCACTGAAGCTTTCTTT. This rearrangement joins TRBV9 to TRBJ1-1; TRBD1 matches 7 bases. Germline V lookup: CDR1 SGDLS, CDR2 YYNGEE. The CDR3 covers 14 residues. The V and J ends lost 2 bases and 4 bases, in that order; junction bases with no gene match: 5. Supplemented by reference TRBV9 and TRBJ1-1, the full variable domain reads DSGVTQTPKHLITATGQRVTLRCSPRSGDLSVYWYQQSLDQGLQFLIQYYNGEERAKGNILERFSAQQFPDLHSELNLSSLELGDSALYFCASSVQRTGTEAFFGQGTRLTVV.

The rearrangement links TRBV7-6 to TRBJ1-1; 7 nucleotides agree with TRBD1. In germline, CDR1 is SGHVS, CDR2 FNYEAQ. The CDR3 length is 12 residues. V lost 5 bases and J lost 8; bases outside the gene matches: 5. CDR3: CASSAGTAEAFF. The CDR3 bases are TGTGCCAGCAGCGCAGGGACAGCCGAAGCTTTCTTT.

The chain has TRBV7-2 and TRBJ2-3, with D possibly TRBD2 on 6 matching bases. Per germline, CDR1 SGHTA and CDR2 FQGNSA. The CDR3 is 14 amino acids. V was pared by 3 bases and J by 1 base, with 8 bases between. In DNA form, the CDR3 reads TGTGCCAGCAGCTTTAGCGGCGGCACAGATACGCAGTATTTT. Its translation is CASSFSGGTDTQYF.

This clone appeared a single time. This chain uses TRBV6-6 with TRBJ2-1, with D unclear. V lost 6 bases to trimming and J lost 3 bases, with 15 bases between them. The CDR3 covers 15 residues. In germline, CDR1 is MNHNY, CDR2 SVGAGI (reference sequence). Here the CDR3 reads CASRGVRAFYNEQFF. CDR3 coding DNA: TGTGCCAGCAGAGGAGTAAGGGCCTTCTACAATGAGCAGTTCTTC.

The chain links TRBV5-1 to TRBJ2-7; possible D gene TRBD1, 6 bases. The CDR3 extends over 14 amino acids. With 0 bases removed from V and 5 bases from J, the gap between germline ends came to 12 bases. Germline V gene data show CDR1 as SGHRS and CDR2 as YFSETQ. The CDR3 reads CASSLGQGSNEQYF. As DNA, the CDR3 is TGCGCCAGCAGCTTGGGGCAGGGGTCGAACGAGCAGTACTTC.

The CDR3 protein is CASSPRASTYEQYF. CDR3 bases: TGTGCCAGCAGCCCCCGGGCCTCGACCTACGAGCAGTACTTC. The rearrangement joins TRBV9 to TRBJ2-7; D remains unclear. Trimming cost V 4 bases and J 2 bases, with 13 bases left between them. The CDR3 covers 14 residues. Germline CDR1 is SGDLS and CDR2 is YYNGEE.

This chain connects TRBV2 to TRBJ2-7; 8 bases line up with TRBD2. This CDR3 is 15 amino acids long. V dropped 3 bases and J dropped 3; count of bases not matched to a gene: 7. Looked up from germline, CDR1 is SNHLY and CDR2 is FYNNEI. The CDR3 here is CASSDQLAAYYEQYF. The DNA of the CDR3 is TGTGCCAGCAGTGACCAACTAGCGGCTTACTACGAGCAGTACTTC.

The chain links TRBV28 to TRBJ2-7; TRBD2 might be the D (6 bases). CDR1 is MDHEN and CDR2 is SYDVKM in the germline V gene. V gave up 8 bases and J gave up 3 bases, with 17 bases separating them. The CDR3 consists of 14 residues. CDR3 DNA: TGTGCCAGCGGGTTCTACGGGGGAGGCTACGAGCAGTACTTC. Its translation is CASGFYGGGYEQYF. The full variable domain, in which reference TRBV28 and TRBJ2-7 provide the parts outside the CDR3, is DVKVTQSSRYLVKRTGEKVFLECVQDMDHENMFWYRQDPGLGLRLIYFSYDVKMKEKGDIPEGYSVSREKKERFSLILESASTNQTSMYLCASGFYGGGYEQYFGPGTRLTVT.

The V call is TRBV4-3, the J call TRBJ2-7; D tentatively reads TRBD1 or TRBD2 (6 bases each). The germline CDR1 and CDR2 sequences are LGHNA and YSLEER. V was pared by 4 bases and J by 6 bases, with 13 bases between. The CDR3 totals 13 residues. The CDR3 coding sequence is TGCGCCAGCAGCCGCTCCAGGGGAGGCGAGCAGTACTTC. This gives the protein CASSRSRGGEQYF.

The genes are TRBV5-6 and TRBJ1-3; D is ambiguous. V shed 0 bases and J shed 0 bases, with 4 bases lying between them. Germline V CDR1 and CDR2: SGHDT, YYEEEE. The CDR3 is made up of 14 amino acids. CDR3 loop: CASSLGSSGNTIYF. The CDR3 DNA is TGTGCCAGCAGCTTGGGAAGCTCTGGAAACACCATATATTTT.

The chain combines TRBV4-3 with TRBJ2-3; D might be TRBD2 (6 bases). The CDR3 sequence is 18 residues long. V lost 0 bases and J 1 base, leaving 17 bases between the germline ends. Germline V CDR1 and CDR2: LGHNA, YSLEER. CDR3 sequence (DNA): TGCGCCAGCAGCCAAGAACGGACGGGAGAGATAGGCACAGATACGCAGTATTTT. Amino acids: CASSQERTGEIGTDTQYF.

The chain recombines TRBV9 with TRBJ2-1; D may be TRBD1 (6 bases). CDR3 length equals 15 residues. CDR1 and CDR2 (germline): SGDLS, YYNGEE. V lost 3 bases to trimming and J lost 3 bases, with 13 bases between them. The CDR3 region is CASSEGDKLYNEQFF. CDR3 bases: TGTGCCAGCAGCGAGGGGGATAAGCTCTACAATGAGCAGTTCTTC.

J is TRBJ1-2 and V is TRBV18, with D perhaps TRBD1 (6 bases). Germline V gene lookup returns CDR1 KGHSH and CDR2 LQKENI. The CDR3 spans 14 residues. Trimming cost V 2 bases and J 2 bases, with 9 bases left between them. The CDR3 loop reads CASSPTGMNYGYTF. DNA of the CDR3: TGTGCCAGCTCACCAACAGGGATGAACTATGGCTACACCTTC.

This sequence joins TRBV5-6 and TRBJ2-7; no firm D call. The CDR3 is 14 residues long. Germline loops: CDR1 SGHDT, CDR2 YYEEEE. The V gene lost 4 bases and the J gene lost 2 bases, with 13 bases spanning the gap. In DNA form, the CDR3 reads TGTGCCAGCAGCCCCCCAAGACGAACCTACGAGCAGTACTTC. Translating gives CASSPPRRTYEQYF. Looking up the rest from reference TRBV5-6 and TRBJ2-7 gives the full variable domain: DAGVTQSPTHLIKTRGQQVTLRCSPKSGHDTVSWYQQALGQGPQFIFQYYEEEERQRGNFPDRFSGHQFPNYSSELNVNALLLGDSALYLCASSPPRRTYEQYFGPGTRLTVT.

This chain's CDR3 is CASSQPQGPGELFF. The CDR3 nucleotides read TGTGCCAGCAGTCAACCTCAGGGTCCCGGGGAGCTGTTTTTT. The chain combines TRBV28 with TRBJ2-2; possible D gene TRBD1, 5 bases. The length of the CDR3 is 14 residues. V lost 5 bases, J lost 6 bases, and 13 bases lay in between. Germline CDR1 MDHEN, CDR2 SYDVKM.

This chain connects TRBV6-5 to TRBJ2-1; TRBD1 matches 10 bases. Germline assignment: CDR1 MNHEY and CDR2 SVGAGI. Germline trimming cut 2 bases from V and 6 bases from J; bases unmatched to any gene: 7. CDR3 length equals 16 residues. The CDR3 spells CASSYSRTGGRNEQFF. CDR3 nucleotide sequence: TGTGCCAGCAGTTACAGTAGGACAGGGGGGCGCAATGAGCAGTTCTTC.

This rearrangement joins TRBV7-8 to TRBJ1-5; no reliable D call. The CDR3 covers 13 residues. CDR1 is SGHVS, CDR2 FQNEAQ, per germline. Trimming left V 4 bases short and J 6 bases short, with 10 bases between. The CDR3 sequence: CASSSSLGQPQHF. Written as DNA, the CDR3 is TGTGCCAGCAGCTCCAGCCTGGGTCAGCCCCAGCATTTT.

This chain joins TRBV28 and TRBJ2-7; D unresolved. CDR1 is MDHEN, CDR2 SYDVKM, per germline. The CDR3 is 11 amino acids. The V end lost 5 bases, the J end lost 3 bases, and 5 bases lay between the germline ends. The CDR3 reads CASSPDYEQYF. The CDR3 coding sequence is TGTGCCAGCAGTCCCGACTACGAGCAGTACTTC.

This CDR3 is CAISEVGRNTEAFF. In DNA, the CDR3 is TGTGCCATCAGTGAGGTAGGAAGGAACACTGAAGCTTTCTTT. The chain couples TRBV10-3 to TRBJ1-1; D gene unclear. V dropped 2 bases and J dropped 1 base, with 8 bases sitting between them. CDR1 ENHRY and CDR2 SYGVKD come from the germline V gene. This CDR3 contains 14 residues.

V is TRBV15 and J is TRBJ2-5; D might be TRBD1 (6 bases). V dropped 5 bases and J dropped 7 bases, with 17 bases sitting between them. The CDR3 extends over 14 amino acids. Germline V gene lookup returns CDR1 LNHNV and CDR2 YYDKDF (reference sequence). CDR3 in amino acids: CATSEDSAARTQYF. The CDR3 bases are TGTGCCACCAGCGAGGACAGCGCTGCTAGGACCCAGTACTTC.

The table lists this clone with a few counts. J is TRBJ2-1 and V is TRBV7-9; 9 bases match TRBD1. The V gene end was trimmed by 7 bases and the J gene end by 4 bases; junction bases not matched to a gene: 8. Germline CDR1 reads SEHNR; CDR2 reads FQNEAQ (reference sequence). This CDR3 is built from 15 residues. The CDR3 DNA follows: TGTGCCAGCACCCCACAGGACAGGGGTTACAATGAGCAGTTCTTC. This gives the protein CASTPQDRGYNEQFF.

The chain carries TRBV28 and TRBJ2-7; the match to TRBD2 covers 10 bases. The CDR3 spans 20 residues. CDR1 is MDHEN and CDR2 is SYDVKM in the germline V gene. J gave up 3 bases and V 3 bases, and 20 bases lay outside the gene matches. The CDR3 spells CASSFEFGLAGGQRIYEQYF. CDR3 DNA: TGTGCCAGCAGTTTTGAGTTCGGATTAGCGGGAGGCCAAAGGATCTACGAGCAGTACTTC.

V and J are TRBV4-1 and TRBJ2-1, with 13 bases that match TRBD2. With 4 bases clipped from V and 5 bases from J, the junction kept 5 bases outside the gene matches. The CDR3 has 16 amino acids. In germline, CDR1 is MGHRA, CDR2 YSYEKL. The CDR3 coding sequence is TGCGCCAGCAGCCGCCGGACTAGCGGGAGCAACAATGAGCAGTTCTTC. Amino acid sequence: CASSRRTSGSNNEQFF.

As regards this clone: The junction departs from the called germline gene at one end, perhaps through a read error. The chain joins TRBV20-1 to TRBJ1-2, with a possible D match to TRBD1 (5 bases). Per the germline V gene, CDR1 is DFQATT and CDR2 is SNEGSKA (reference sequence). CDR3 length: 9 residues. Here the CDR3 reads CSLGTHEIF. CDR3 coding DNA: TGCAGTCTAGGGACTCATGAAATCTTC.

The V and J genes are TRBV13 and TRBJ1-1, with D tentatively TRBD1 (6 bases). Germline V CDR1 and CDR2: PRHDT, FYEKMQ (reference sequence). This CDR3 has 12 amino acids. Deletions cut 1 base from V and 7 bases from J, with 7 bases between. CDR3 amino acids: CASSLEGGEAFF. The CDR3 nucleotides read TGTGCCAGCAGCTTAGAGGGGGGTGAAGCTTTCTTT.